This entry describes one T cell receptor beta chain. The antigen is not known. This entry belongs to a study of monozygotic twins with inflammatory bowel disease. The study, taken as a whole, reports: Among IBD patients, TCRbeta diversity (inverse Simpson) was lower than in healthy co-twins. Comparison of concordant versus discordant twins revealed no difference in repertoire similarity, possibly due to limited power.

Per germline, CDR1 DFQATT and CDR2 SNEGSKA (reference sequence). CDR3 length equals 16 residues. TCRdb reprocessed the 5' RACE reads and stores each CDR3 protein as one record, lacking DNA. This table lists approximately 330,000 distinct CDR3 sequences. The clonotype was recovered from a human donor with ulcerative colitis or Crohn's disease, or a healthy co-twin of an affected twin (not recorded which). The sample taken for sequencing was blood. The V gene is TRBV20-1, the J gene TRBJ2-3; lacking DNA, the TRBD2 call made by TCRdb goes unchecked. CDR3 loop: CSARGSADHITDTQYF.